A single sample is the source of the 16 T cell receptor beta chains below, sequenced in a study of blood T cell repertoires in COVID-19. Only in-frame clones appear in the TCRdb table, and some are missing; sequencing was by immunoSEQ multiplex PCR. The sample holds about 140,000 clones, over 65% seen once. The sample comprised peripheral blood. All receptors derive from a man aged 45-60 years with acute or convalescent COVID-19.

The V call is TRBV5-1, the J call TRBJ2-3, with 7 bases identical to TRBD1. After removal of 6 bases from V and 2 bases from J, the junction contained 6 bases not matched to a gene. The CDR3 is 14 residues long. Looked up from germline, CDR1 is SGHRS and CDR2 is YFSETQ. DNA of the CDR3: TGCGCCAGCACCGGGACAGCACACACAGATACGCAGTATTTT. Its translation is CASTGTAHTDTQYF.

The V gene is TRBV12-3 or TRBV12-4, the J gene TRBJ2-5; tentatively, D is TRBD2 (5 bases). The CDR3 is 13 residues long. Trimming stripped 6 bases from V and 0 bases from J, with 8 bases between. CDR3: CASRLDYQETQYF. The CDR3 coding sequence is TGTGCCAGCAGACTGGACTACCAAGAGACCCAGTACTTC.

This clone was seen a handful of times. The rearrangement joins TRBV5-4 to TRBJ1-1; no firm D call. The CDR3 extends over 13 amino acids. Trimming took off 4 bases at V and 2 bases at J, with 9 bases between the two ends. CDR1 SGHNT and CDR2 YYREEE come from the germline V gene (reference sequence). In DNA form, the CDR3 reads TGTGCCAGCAGCCTGGACTATAACACTGAAGCTTTCTTT. Amino acid sequence: CASSLDYNTEAFF.

A few counts support this clone. V gene TRBV2 combines with J gene TRBJ1-4; tentatively, D is TRBD1 (5 bases). Germline-derived CDR1 and CDR2 are SNHLY and FYNNEI. The CDR3 covers 13 residues. Trimming stripped 4 bases from V and 8 bases from J, with 11 bases between. The CDR3 bases are TGTGCCAGCAGTGTAGGGGCGGGAGAAAAACTGTTTTTT. The encoded protein is CASSVGAGEKLFF.

The chain carries TRBV19 and TRBJ1-4; D is perhaps TRBD1 (6 bases). This CDR3 has 13 residues. The V gene's germline CDR1 is LNHDA and CDR2 SQIVND (reference sequence). Trimming took 6 bases from V and 7 from J, leaving 12 bases between them. The CDR3 is CASSNTGFEKLFF. CDR3 in DNA: TGTGCCAGTAGCAATACAGGGTTTGAAAAACTGTTTTTT.

The gene calls are TRBV6-5 and TRBJ1-6, with 11 bases identical to TRBD1. The germline V gene encodes CDR1 MNHEY and CDR2 SVGAGI. Trimming took 0 bases from V and 9 from J; bases not matched to a gene: 1. This CDR3 region has 15 residues. CDR3 amino acids: CASSYSGTGGSPLHF. The CDR3, as DNA: TGTGCCAGCAGTTACTCTGGGACAGGGGGTTCACCCCTCCACTTT.

This rearrangement joins TRBV28 to TRBJ2-1; possibly TRBD2 for D (7 bases). Trimming stripped 5 bases from V and 5 bases from J, with 19 bases between. The CDR3 has 16 amino acids. Germline values: CDR1 MDHEN, CDR2 SYDVKM. CDR3 amino acids: CASSPAGARYDNEQFF. The CDR3 nucleotides are TGTGCCAGCAGTCCTGCGGGGGCACGGTACGACAATGAGCAGTTCTTC.

The CDR3 coding sequence is TGTGCCACCAGTGAGCCGGGACAGGGAAAAAAGAATGAGCAGTTCTTC. Encoded protein: CATSEPGQGKKNEQFF. V is TRBV24-1 and J is TRBJ2-1; 9 bases are shared with TRBD1. Per germline, CDR1 KGHDR and CDR2 SFDVKD. The CDR3 runs to 16 residues. The V and J ends lost 4 bases and 7 bases, in that order; junction bases with no gene match: 10.

The chain uses TRBV3-1 (or the pseudogene TRBV3-2) and TRBJ1-2; D ambiguous. CDR3 length equals 15 residues. V dropped 3 bases and J dropped 4 bases, with 15 bases sitting between them. CDR1 and CDR2 from the germline V gene are LGHDT and YNNKEL (reference sequence). The CDR3: CASSQRGDLGYGYTF. The CDR3 DNA reads TGTGCCAGCAGCCAGCGGGGTGATCTTGGCTATGGCTACACCTTC.

The CDR3 bases are TGTGCCAGCAGCTATGAGACAGGGGTATACAATGAGCAGTTCTTC. Amino acid sequence: CASSYETGVYNEQFF. The genes are TRBV5-6 and TRBJ2-1, with 8 bases lining up with TRBD1. J was trimmed by 4 bases and V by 3 bases; bases with no gene match: 6. The CDR3 spans 15 residues. Germline V gene sequence: CDR1 SGHDT, CDR2 YYEEEE.

The genes are TRBV2 and TRBJ1-5; D is perhaps TRBD1 (5 bases). V was clipped by 3 bases and J by 11 bases, with 8 bases between them. Germline V gene lookup returns CDR1 SNHLY and CDR2 FYNNEI. This CDR3 contains 11 residues. The CDR3 DNA follows: TGTGCCAGCAGTGAGGGAGGGGCCCAGCATTTT. This sequence encodes CASSEGGAQHF.

The chain combines TRBV27 with TRBJ1-1; D remains unclear. Trimming left V 6 bases short and J 5 bases short, with 10 bases between. Germline loops: CDR1 MNHEY, CDR2 SMNVEV (reference sequence). The CDR3 sequence is 12 residues long. CDR3 amino acids: CASSAGRTEAFF. The CDR3 DNA reads as TGTGCCAGCAGCGCGGGGAGGACTGAAGCTTTCTTT.

The CDR3 DNA follows: TGTGCCAGCAGCCAAGCGGGGACAGTCTATGGCTACACCTTC. Protein product: CASSQAGTVYGYTF. V is TRBV14 and J is TRBJ1-2; TRBD1 aligns across 7 bases. The trim removed 1 base at V and 4 bases at J, leaving 3 bases unmatched. The germline V gene encodes CDR1 SGHDN and CDR2 FVKESK. CDR3 length: 14 amino acids.

V usage is TRBV30 and J usage is TRBJ1-5; D is undetermined. Germline-derived CDR1 and CDR2 are GTSNPN and SVGIG (reference sequence). The V gene lost 2 bases and the J gene lost 2 bases, with 7 bases spanning the gap. CDR3 length: 13 amino acids. CDR3 protein: CAWSKEGNQPQHF. The CDR3 coding sequence is TGTGCCTGGAGTAAGGAGGGCAATCAGCCCCAGCATTTT.

The chain recombines TRBV6-5 with TRBJ1-5; TRBD1 agrees at 9 bases. CDR1 is MNHEY, CDR2 SVGAGI, per germline. There are 15 residues in the CDR3. V dropped 7 bases and J dropped 6; count of bases not matched to a gene: 10. CDR3 bases: TGTGCCAGCACCGAGAACAGGGGGCAAGGTCAGCCCCAGCATTTT. Its translation: CASTENRGQGQPQHF.

V gene TRBV5-1 combines with J gene TRBJ2-2; TRBD1 is a possible D gene (6 bases). The CDR3 extends over 14 amino acids. Germline lookup yields CDR1 SGHRS and CDR2 YFSETQ. V lost 6 bases to trimming and J lost 0 bases, with 9 bases between them. The CDR3 spells CASKGVTNTGELFF. The CDR3, as DNA: TGCGCCAGCAAGGGGGTAACGAACACCGGGGAGCTGTTTTTT.